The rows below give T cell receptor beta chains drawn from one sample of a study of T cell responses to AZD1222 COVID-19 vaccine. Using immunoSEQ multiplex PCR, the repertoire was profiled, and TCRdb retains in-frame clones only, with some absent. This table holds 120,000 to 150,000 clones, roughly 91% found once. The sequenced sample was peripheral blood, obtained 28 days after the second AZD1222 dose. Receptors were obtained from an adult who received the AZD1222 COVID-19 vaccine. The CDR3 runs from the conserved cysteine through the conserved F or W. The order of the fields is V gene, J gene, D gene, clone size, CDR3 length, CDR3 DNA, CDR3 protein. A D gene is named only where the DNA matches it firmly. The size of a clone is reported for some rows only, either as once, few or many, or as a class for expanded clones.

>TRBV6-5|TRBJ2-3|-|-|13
TGTGCCAGCAAAATGAGGGAACAGTTCACGCAGTATTTT
CASKMREQFTQYF
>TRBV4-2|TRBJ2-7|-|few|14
TGTGCCAGCAGCCAAGGACAGAACCTCTTTGAGCAGTACTTC
CASSQGQNLFEQYF
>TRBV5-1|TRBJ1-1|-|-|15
TGCGCCAGCAGGTTTGGGGCCCCCCTAAACACTGAAGCTTTCTTT
CASRFGAPLNTEAFF
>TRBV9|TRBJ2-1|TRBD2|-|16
TGTGCCAGCAGCGTAGGGGTGGGACTAGCGGGGAATGAGCAGTTCTTC
CASSVGVGLAGNEQFF
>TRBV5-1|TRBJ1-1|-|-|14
TGCGCCAGCAGTCTTCAGCGCGGGGGCACTGAAGCTTTCTTT
CASSLQRGGTEAFF
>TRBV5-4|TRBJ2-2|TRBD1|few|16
TGTGCCAGCAGCTTGAGGGCAGGGGGCGACACCGGGGAGCTGTTTTTT
CASSLRAGGDTGELFF
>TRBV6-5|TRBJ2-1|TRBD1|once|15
TGTGCCAGCAGTAAGGACAGGGGGACTTTCAATGAGCAGTTCTTC
CASSKDRGTFNEQFF
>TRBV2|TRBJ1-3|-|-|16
TGTGCCAGCAGTGACGAACAGGCGAGCTCTGGAAACACCATATATTTT
CASSDEQASSGNTIYF
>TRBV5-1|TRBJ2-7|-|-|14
TGCGCCAGCAGCGTTGAGCGGGCCTCCTACGAGCAGTACTTC
CASSVERASYEQYF
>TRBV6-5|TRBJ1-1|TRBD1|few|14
TGTGCCAGCATCCGGGACAGTTATAACACTGAAGCTTTCTTT
CASIRDSYNTEAFF
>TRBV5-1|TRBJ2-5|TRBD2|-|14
TGCGCCAGCAGCTCAGCGGGAGTAGGAGAGACCCAGTACTTC
CASSSAGVGETQYF
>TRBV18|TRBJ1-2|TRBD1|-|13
TGTGCCAGCTCACCGGGACAGTTCTATGGCTACACCTTC
CASSPGQFYGYTF
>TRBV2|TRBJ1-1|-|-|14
TGTGCCAGCAGTGAAGGTCTGGGGTCCGCTGAAGCTTTCTTT
CASSEGLGSAEAFF
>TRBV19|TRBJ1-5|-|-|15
TGTGCCAGTAGTATCTACAGGGCAAGCAATCAGCCCCAGCATTTT
CASSIYRASNQPQHF
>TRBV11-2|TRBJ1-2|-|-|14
TGTGCCAGCAGCTTGCGGGGTGGGGTCTCTGGCTACACCTTC
CASSLRGGVSGYTF
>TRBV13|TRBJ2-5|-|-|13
TGTGCCAGCAGCACCCGGAGGGGGGAGACCCAGTACTTC
CASSTRRGETQYF
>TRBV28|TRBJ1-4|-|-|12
TGTGCCAGTAAAGCTAATAATGAAAAACTGTTTTTT
CASKANNEKLFF
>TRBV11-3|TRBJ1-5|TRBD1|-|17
TGTGCCAGCAGACCCTTGAGGCAGGGGGCCTACAATCAGCCCCAGCATTTT
CASRPLRQGAYNQPQHF
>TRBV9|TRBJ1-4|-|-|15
TGTGCCTCAAGCGGCCCAGGCGCAACTAATGAAAAACTGTTTTTT
CASSGPGATNEKLFF
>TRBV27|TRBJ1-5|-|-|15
TGTGCCAGCAGCCCAGGGGTGGGGAGCAATCAGCCCCAGCATTTT
CASSPGVGSNQPQHF
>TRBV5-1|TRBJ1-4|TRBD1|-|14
TGCGCCAGCAGCGCACAGGGGGCTAATGAAAAACTGTTTTTT
CASSAQGANEKLFF
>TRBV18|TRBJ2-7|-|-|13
TGTGCCAGCTCACCCGACCAGGGCTACGAGCAGTACTTC
CASSPDQGYEQYF
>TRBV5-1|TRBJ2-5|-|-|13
TGCGCCAGCAGCCCCGGGGCCGAAGAGACCCAGTACTTC
CASSPGAEETQYF
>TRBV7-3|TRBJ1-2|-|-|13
TGTGCCAGCAGCTCCGGGACGGAGTATGGCTACACCTTC
CASSSGTEYGYTF
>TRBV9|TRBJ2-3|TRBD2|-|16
TGTGCCAGCAGCGCGAGGACTAGCGGGAGACCCGATACGCAGTATTTT
CASSARTSGRPDTQYF
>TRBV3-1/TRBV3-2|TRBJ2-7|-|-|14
TGTGCCAGCAGCCTTGGGATTTTTCTGAGGGAGCAGTACTTC
CASSLGIFLREQYF
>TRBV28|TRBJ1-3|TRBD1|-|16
TGTGCCAGCCTGAACCGGACAGGACGCTCTGGAAACACCATATATTTT
CASLNRTGRSGNTIYF